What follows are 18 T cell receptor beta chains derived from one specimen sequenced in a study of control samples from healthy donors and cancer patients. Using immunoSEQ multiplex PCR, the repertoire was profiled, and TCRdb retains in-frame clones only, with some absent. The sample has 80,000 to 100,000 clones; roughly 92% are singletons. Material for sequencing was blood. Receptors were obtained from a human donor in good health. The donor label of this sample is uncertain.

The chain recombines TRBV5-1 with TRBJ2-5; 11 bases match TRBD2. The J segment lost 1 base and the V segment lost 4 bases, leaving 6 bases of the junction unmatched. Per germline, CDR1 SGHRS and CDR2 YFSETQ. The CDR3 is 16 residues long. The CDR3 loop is CASSPTSGGFQETQYF. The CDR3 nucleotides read TGCGCCAGCAGCCCAACTAGCGGGGGCTTCCAAGAGACCCAGTACTTC.

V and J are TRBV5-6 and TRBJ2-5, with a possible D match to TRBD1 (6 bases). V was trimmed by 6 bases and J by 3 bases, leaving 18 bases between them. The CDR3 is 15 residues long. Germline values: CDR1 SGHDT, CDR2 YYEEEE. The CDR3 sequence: CASTVQRQGKETQYF. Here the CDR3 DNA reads TGTGCCAGCACCGTCCAGAGGCAGGGGAAAGAGACCCAGTACTTC.

CDR3 sequence: CATSRDWGWNTEAFF. DNA for the CDR3: TGTGCCACCAGCAGAGATTGGGGGTGGAACACTGAAGCTTTCTTT. The gene calls are TRBV15 and TRBJ1-1, with D perhaps TRBD1 (5 bases). Germline V gene data show CDR1 as LNHNV and CDR2 as YYDKDF (reference sequence). The CDR3 contains 15 residues. V lost 0 bases to trimming and J lost 1 base, with 9 bases between them.

The CDR3 spells CASSAPGHILREQFF. CDR3 bases: TGTGCCAGCAGTGCTCCGGGACATATTCTCAGGGAGCAGTTCTTC. This sequence joins TRBV28 and TRBJ2-1; D might be TRBD1 (6 bases). Germline CDR1 MDHEN, CDR2 SYDVKM. The CDR3 runs to 15 residues. Trimming stripped 5 bases from V and 10 bases from J, with 21 bases between.

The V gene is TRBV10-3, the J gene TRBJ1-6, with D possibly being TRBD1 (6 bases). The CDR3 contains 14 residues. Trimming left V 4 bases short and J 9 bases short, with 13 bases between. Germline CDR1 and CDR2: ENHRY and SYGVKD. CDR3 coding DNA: TGTGCCATCAGTGTAGCAGGGGTGGGTTCACCCCTCCACTTT. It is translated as CAISVAGVGSPLHF.

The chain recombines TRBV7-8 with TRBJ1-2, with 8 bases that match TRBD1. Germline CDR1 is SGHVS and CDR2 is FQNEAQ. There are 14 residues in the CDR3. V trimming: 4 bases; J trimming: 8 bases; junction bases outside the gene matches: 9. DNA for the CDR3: TGTGCCAGCAGCTCCTTTCAGGGGGCGGAAGGCTACACCTTC. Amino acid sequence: CASSSFQGAEGYTF. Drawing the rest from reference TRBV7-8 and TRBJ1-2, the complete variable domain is GAGVSQSPRYKVAKRGQDVALRCDPISGHVSLFWYQQALGQGPEFLTYFQNEAQLDKSGLPSDRFFAERPEGSVSTLKIQRTQQEDSAVYLCASSSFQGAEGYTFGSGTRLTVV.

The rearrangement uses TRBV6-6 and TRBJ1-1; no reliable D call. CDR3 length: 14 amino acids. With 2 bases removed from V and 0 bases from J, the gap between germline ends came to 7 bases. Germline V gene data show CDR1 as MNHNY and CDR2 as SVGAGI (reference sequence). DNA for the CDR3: TGTGCCAGCAGTTACCAAAACATGAACACTGAAGCTTTCTTT. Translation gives CASSYQNMNTEAFF.

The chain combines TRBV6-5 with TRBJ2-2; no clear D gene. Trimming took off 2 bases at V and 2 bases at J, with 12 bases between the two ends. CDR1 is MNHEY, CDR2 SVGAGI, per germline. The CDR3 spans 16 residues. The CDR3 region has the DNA TGTGCCAGCAGTTACAGTGGACGATTAAACACCGGGGAGCTGTTTTTT. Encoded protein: CASSYSGRLNTGELFF.

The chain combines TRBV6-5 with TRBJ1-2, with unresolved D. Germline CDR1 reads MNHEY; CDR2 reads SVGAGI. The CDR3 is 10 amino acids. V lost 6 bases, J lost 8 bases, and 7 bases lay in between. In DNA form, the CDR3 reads TGTGCCAGCAGGGGAGGCGGCTACACCTTC. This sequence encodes CASRGGGYTF.

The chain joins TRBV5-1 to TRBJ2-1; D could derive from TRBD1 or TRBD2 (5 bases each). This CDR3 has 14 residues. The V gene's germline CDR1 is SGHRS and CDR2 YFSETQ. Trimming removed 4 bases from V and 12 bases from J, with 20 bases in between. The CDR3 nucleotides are TGCGCCAGCAGCCCATACGATTTGGGGGAATCGCAGTTCTTC. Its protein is CASSPYDLGESQFF.

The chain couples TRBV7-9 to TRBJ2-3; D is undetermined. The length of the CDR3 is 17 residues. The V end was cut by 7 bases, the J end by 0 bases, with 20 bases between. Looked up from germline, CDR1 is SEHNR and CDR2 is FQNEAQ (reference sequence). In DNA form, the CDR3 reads TGTGCCAGCACCCCCAGTGACCCGAAGTTTAGCACAGATACGCAGTATTTT. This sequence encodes CASTPSDPKFSTDTQYF.

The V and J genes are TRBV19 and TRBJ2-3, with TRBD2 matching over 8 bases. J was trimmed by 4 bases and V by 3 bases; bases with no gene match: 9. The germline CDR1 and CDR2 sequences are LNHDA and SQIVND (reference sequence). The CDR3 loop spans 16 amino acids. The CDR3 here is CASSIIAGRHADTQYF. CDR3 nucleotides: TGTGCCAGTAGTATCATAGCGGGGCGACACGCAGATACGCAGTATTTT. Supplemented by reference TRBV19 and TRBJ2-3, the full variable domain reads DGGITQSPKYLFRKEGQNVTLSCEQNLNHDAMYWYRQDPGQGLRLIYYSQIVNDFQKGDIAEGYSVSREKKESFPLTVTSAQKNPTAFYLCASSIIAGRHADTQYFGPGTRLTVL.

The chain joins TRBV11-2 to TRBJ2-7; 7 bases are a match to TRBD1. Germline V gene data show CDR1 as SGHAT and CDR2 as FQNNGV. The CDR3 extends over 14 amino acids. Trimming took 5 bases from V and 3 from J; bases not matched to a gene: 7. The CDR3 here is CASSRGHIDYEQYF. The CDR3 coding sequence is TGTGCCAGCAGCAGGGGGCATATCGACTACGAGCAGTACTTC.

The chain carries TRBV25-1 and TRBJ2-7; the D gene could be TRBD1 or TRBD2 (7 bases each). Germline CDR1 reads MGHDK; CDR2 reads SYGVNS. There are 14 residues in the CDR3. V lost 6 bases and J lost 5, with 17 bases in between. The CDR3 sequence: CASSEGRGRHEQYV. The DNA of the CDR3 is TGTGCCAGCAGCGAAGGGAGGGGGCGTCACGAGCAGTACGTC.

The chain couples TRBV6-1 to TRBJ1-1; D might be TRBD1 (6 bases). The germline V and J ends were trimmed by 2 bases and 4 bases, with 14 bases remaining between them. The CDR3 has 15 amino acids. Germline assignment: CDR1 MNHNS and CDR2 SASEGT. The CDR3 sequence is CASSERAGAGTEAFF. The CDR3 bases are TGTGCCAGCAGTGAACGCGCGGGGGCGGGCACTGAAGCTTTCTTT.

CDR3 nucleotides: TGTGCCAGCAGTGAAGGGACTAGCTCCGGCACAGATACGCAGTATTTT. This codes for CASSEGTSSGTDTQYF. The genes are TRBV2 and TRBJ2-3, with 8 positions matching TRBD2. CDR3 size: 16 residues. The germline CDR1 and CDR2 sequences are SNHLY and FYNNEI. The V gene end was trimmed by 1 base and the J gene end by 1 base; junction bases not matched to a gene: 4.

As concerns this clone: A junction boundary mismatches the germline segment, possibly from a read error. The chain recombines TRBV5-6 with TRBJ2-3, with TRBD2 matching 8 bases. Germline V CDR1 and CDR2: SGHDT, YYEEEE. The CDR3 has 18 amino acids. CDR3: CARSRGGPGRGGTDTQYF. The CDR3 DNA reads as TGTGCCCGCAGCCGGGGGGGGCCGGGACGGGGTGGCACAGATACGCAGTATTTT.

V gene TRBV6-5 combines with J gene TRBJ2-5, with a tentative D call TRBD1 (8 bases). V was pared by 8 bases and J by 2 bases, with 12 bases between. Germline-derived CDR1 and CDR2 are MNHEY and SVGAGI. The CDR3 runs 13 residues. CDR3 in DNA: TGTGCCAGCGGGGGGGACAGGCAAGAGACCCAGTACTTC. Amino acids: CASGGDRQETQYF.